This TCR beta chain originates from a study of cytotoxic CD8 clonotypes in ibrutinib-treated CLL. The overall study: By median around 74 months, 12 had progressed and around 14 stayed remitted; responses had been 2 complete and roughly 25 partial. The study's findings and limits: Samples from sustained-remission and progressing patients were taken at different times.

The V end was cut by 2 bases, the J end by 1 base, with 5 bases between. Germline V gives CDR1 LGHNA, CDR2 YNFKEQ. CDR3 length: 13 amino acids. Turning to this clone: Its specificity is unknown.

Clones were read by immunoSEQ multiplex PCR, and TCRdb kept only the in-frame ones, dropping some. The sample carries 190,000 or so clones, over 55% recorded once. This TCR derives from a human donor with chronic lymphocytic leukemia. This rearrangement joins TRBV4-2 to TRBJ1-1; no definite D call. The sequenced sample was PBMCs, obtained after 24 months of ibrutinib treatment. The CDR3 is CASSQSPNTEAFF. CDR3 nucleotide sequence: TGTGCCAGCAGCCAATCCCCGAACACTGAAGCTTTCTTT.